The sequence of this TCR beta chain was determined in a study of T cell changes during pregnancy in multiple sclerosis. Per germline, CDR1 PRHDT and CDR2 FYEKMQ (reference sequence). This CDR3 region has 16 residues. V shed 1 base and J 6 bases; nucleotides not matched to a gene: 6. Sequencing was performed with immunoSEQ multiplex PCR; in TCRdb, only in-frame clones are kept and a portion is missing. This sample yields roughly 40,000 clones, of which about 91% are seen a single time; under 2% belongs to the top ten. The sequence came from a female donor in good health, enrolled as a control in a pregnancy study. Sequenced material: CD4+ T cells from peripheral blood mononuclear cells, taken after pregnancy. This chain uses TRBV13 with TRBJ2-1, with 10 bases that match TRBD2. The CDR3 nucleotides are TGTGCCAGCAGCTTAGTACGAAGCGGGAGGGCCAATGAGCAGTTCTTC. This translates into CASSLVRSGRANEQFF.